These 31 T cell receptor beta chains originate from one sample sequenced in a study of Ad26.COV2.S vaccination and SARS-CoV-2 variants. Only in-frame clones appear in the TCRdb table, and some are missing; sequencing was by immunoSEQ multiplex PCR. This sample has over 400,000 clones, with about 88% found just once. The treatment was: 19 received Ad26.COV2.S at low or high dose, single or two shots; 5 received placebo; per-sample allocation not given. Vaccine and placebo recipients were sampled on day 63 after the first injection. The sample was peripheral blood, taken in a trial of Ad26.COV2.S vaccine versus placebo. The receptors were sampled from a person between 18 and 65 years old who received the Ad26.COV2.S COVID-19 vaccine or a placebo.

The rearrangement uses TRBV2 and TRBJ1-1; the D is unclear. Germline-derived CDR1 and CDR2 are SNHLY and FYNNEI. Trimming left V 4 bases short and J 3 bases short, with 9 bases between. The CDR3 totals 13 residues. The CDR3 is CASSVRVHTEAFF. The CDR3 nucleotides read TGTGCCAGCAGTGTACGGGTCCACACTGAAGCTTTCTTT.

V is TRBV5-1 and J is TRBJ2-3; D may be TRBD1 (6 bases). The V gene's germline CDR1 is SGHRS and CDR2 YFSETQ. The CDR3 totals 16 residues. V shed 3 bases and J shed 2 bases, with 16 bases lying between them. CDR3 DNA sequence: TGCGCCAGCAGCTACGGACAGAACTCCTACACAGATACGCAGTATTTT. Amino acids: CASSYGQNSYTDTQYF.

Written as DNA, the CDR3 is TGTGCCAGCAGCTTAAATAGCGGGGACTACAATGAGCAGTTCTTC. This gives the protein CASSLNSGDYNEQFF. J is TRBJ2-1 and V is TRBV7-3; 8 nucleotides align to TRBD2. The CDR3 is 15 residues long. V lost 1 base and J lost 3; bases outside the gene matches: 2. The germline CDR1 and CDR2 sequences are SGHTA and FQGTGA.

The chain is built from TRBV15 and TRBJ1-5; D may be TRBD1 (5 bases). CDR3 length: 15 amino acids. CDR1 is LNHNV and CDR2 is YYDKDF in the germline V gene (reference sequence). Trimming cost V 5 bases and J 0 bases, with 11 bases left between them. CDR3 residues: CATSGGTASNQPQHF. The CDR3 DNA sequence: TGTGCCACCAGCGGGGGGACGGCTAGCAATCAGCCCCAGCATTTT.

The table lists this clone with a count of one. The chain combines TRBV3-1 (or the pseudogene TRBV3-2) with TRBJ2-3; 9 nucleotides match TRBD2. V dropped 4 bases and J dropped 3; count of bases not matched to a gene: 8. CDR3 length equals 16 residues. In germline, CDR1 is LGHDT, CDR2 YNNKEL (reference sequence). CDR3 residues: CASSPMAGGMTDTQYF. The CDR3 DNA is TGTGCCAGCAGCCCCATGGCGGGGGGGATGACAGATACGCAGTATTTT.

The chain links TRBV6-1 to TRBJ1-2; the D gene is possibly TRBD1 (5 bases). V gave up 3 bases and J gave up 4 bases, with 21 bases separating them. The CDR3 sequence is 17 residues long. Germline V gene sequence: CDR1 MNHNS, CDR2 SASEGT. In nucleotides, the CDR3 is TGTGCCAGCAGTGATCCAAGGGAGGGACGCAGGATCTATGGCTACACCTTC. Protein product: CASSDPREGRRIYGYTF.

The chain has TRBV27 and TRBJ2-2; 10 bases align to TRBD2. The CDR3 has 16 residues. Germline trimming cut 8 bases from V and 4 bases from J; bases unmatched to any gene: 10. Germline loops: CDR1 MNHEY, CDR2 SMNVEV (reference sequence). The CDR3 DNA reads TGTGCCAGCTCCTTCTGGCTAGCGGGAGTCACCGGGGAGCTGTTTTTT. It is translated as CASSFWLAGVTGELFF.

In this sample, this clone turned up once. V usage is TRBV5-1 and J usage is TRBJ2-5; D could derive from TRBD1 or TRBD2 (7 bases each). The CDR3 covers 14 residues. The V gene lost 4 bases and the J gene lost 3 bases, with 13 bases spanning the gap. In germline, CDR1 is SGHRS, CDR2 YFSETQ. CDR3 protein: CASSARGGEETQYF. The CDR3, as DNA: TGCGCCAGCAGCGCCAGGGGGGGCGAAGAGACCCAGTACTTC.

The V gene is TRBV4-2, the J gene TRBJ1-6; 11 nucleotides line up with TRBD1. Losses at the gene ends were 4 bases for V and 10 bases for J; bases not matched to a gene: 6. CDR1 and CDR2 (germline): LGHNA, YNFKEQ. CDR3 length: 15 amino acids. The CDR3 sequence: CASSLPGQGESPLHF. In DNA, the CDR3 is TGTGCCAGCAGCCTCCCGGGACAGGGGGAATCACCCCTCCACTTT.

V is TRBV6-2 or TRBV6-3 and J is TRBJ2-2; TRBD1 is a possible D gene (6 bases). The germline V and J ends were trimmed by 3 bases and 3 bases, with 14 bases remaining between them. Per the germline V gene, CDR1 is MNHEY and CDR2 is SVGEGT. The CDR3 contains 16 residues. In nucleotides, the CDR3 is TGTGCCAGCAGTTATTCTACAGGGCTAGACACCGGGGAGCTGTTTTTT. Protein: CASSYSTGLDTGELFF.

The chain joins TRBV6-5 to TRBJ1-2; D remains unclear. The length of the CDR3 is 11 residues. Germline CDR1 reads MNHEY; CDR2 reads SVGAGI. Trimming removed 4 bases at V and 4 bases at J, with 4 bases between. The CDR3 sequence: CASSWIYGYTF. The DNA of the CDR3 is TGTGCCAGCAGTTGGATCTATGGCTACACCTTC.

This sequence joins TRBV6-4 and TRBJ2-1; 7 bases line up with TRBD2. The CDR3 totals 14 residues. The ends lost 6 bases at V and 3 bases at J; junction bases unmatched: 5. Germline loops: CDR1 MRHNA, CDR2 SNTAGT. CDR3 coding DNA: TGTGCCAGCAGCCGGGACTACCTCTACAATGAGCAGTTCTTC. Translated: CASSRDYLYNEQFF.

The V gene is TRBV7-9, the J gene TRBJ1-2; possibly TRBD1 for D (5 bases). The CDR3 is made up of 12 amino acids. V shed 4 bases and J shed 14 bases, with 17 bases lying between them. Looked up from germline, CDR1 is SEHNR and CDR2 is FQNEAQ (reference sequence). The CDR3 DNA follows: TGTGCCAGCAGCTCTAAAAGGGGAGATGGGACCTTC. Its protein product is CASSSKRGDGTF.

The chain recombines TRBV7-2 with TRBJ2-2, with TRBD1 matching over 7 bases. V was pared by 8 bases and J by 4 bases, with 10 bases of the junction left unmatched. CDR3 length: 15 residues. Germline CDR1 reads SGHTA; CDR2 reads FQGNSA. CDR3 bases: TGTGCCAGCCAGGACAGGCCGAGTGTCACCGGGGAGCTGTTTTTT. Protein product: CASQDRPSVTGELFF.

The rearrangement links TRBV7-2 to TRBJ1-3, with D possibly being TRBD1 (6 bases). The CDR3 extends over 15 amino acids. Trimming removed 3 bases from V and 11 bases from J, with 20 bases in between. The germline V gene has CDR1 SGHTA and CDR2 FQGNSA. The CDR3 loop reads CASSFGPDRRGSIYF. The DNA of the CDR3 is TGTGCCAGCAGCTTTGGGCCTGACAGGCGGGGCTCCATATATTTT.

The V and J genes are TRBV7-2 and TRBJ2-7; 7 bases align to TRBD2. The CDR3 has 14 amino acids. Germline V gives CDR1 SGHTA, CDR2 FQGNSA. With V trimmed by 5 bases and J by 7 bases, 11 bases remained unmatched. The CDR3 DNA sequence: TGTGCCAGCAGCCCAATTGCGGGAGTGAAAGAGCAGTACGTC. Translating gives CASSPIAGVKEQYV.

V usage is TRBV11-3 and J usage is TRBJ1-2; D is unresolved. The CDR3 consists of 15 residues. Germline CDR1 SGHNT, CDR2 YENEEA. V dropped 4 bases and J dropped 1 base, with 13 bases sitting between them. In nucleotides, the CDR3 is TGTGCCAGCAGCTGGTCCCCAACAGTTAACTATGGCTACACCTTC. As protein: CASSWSPTVNYGYTF.

This rearrangement joins TRBV11-2 to TRBJ2-2, with 7 positions matching TRBD1. V lost 3 bases to trimming and J lost 3 bases; unmatched junction nucleotides: 7. Germline V gene sequence: CDR1 SGHAT, CDR2 FQNNGV. This CDR3 is built from 16 residues. The CDR3 DNA reads as TGTGCCAGCAGCTTCCTGATGGGACAGCACACCGGGGAGCTGTTTTTT. This encodes CASSFLMGQHTGELFF.

This chain uses TRBV5-1 with TRBJ2-3; D may be TRBD2 (6 bases). The germline V gene encodes CDR1 SGHRS and CDR2 YFSETQ. This CDR3 region has 15 residues. Trimming took off 4 bases at V and 0 bases at J, with 12 bases between the two ends. This CDR3 is CASSAAGPSTDTQYF. The CDR3 DNA follows: TGCGCCAGCAGCGCGGCGGGGCCAAGCACAGATACGCAGTATTTT.

This chain uses TRBV5-6 with TRBJ1-1; no reliable D call. CDR3 length equals 12 residues. Germline V CDR1 and CDR2: SGHDT, YYEEEE. V was trimmed by 1 base and J by 8 bases, leaving 9 bases between them. The CDR3 region has the DNA TGTGCCAGCAGCTTGCGCAGGTTAGAAGCTTTCTTT. It codes for CASSLRRLEAFF.

This clone was found once. V is TRBV4-1 and J is TRBJ1-1; 8 nucleotides align to TRBD1. J was trimmed by 0 bases and V by 5 bases; bases with no gene match: 8. This CDR3 region has 16 residues. From germline, CDR1 is MGHRA and CDR2 YSYEKL. This CDR3 is CASSAGNRGVNTEAFF. CDR3 bases: TGCGCCAGCAGCGCCGGCAACAGGGGGGTGAACACTGAAGCTTTCTTT.

V is TRBV18 and J is TRBJ2-2, with 8 bases that match TRBD1. This CDR3 contains 17 residues. Germline V gene sequence: CDR1 KGHSH, CDR2 LQKENI. Unmatched junction bases numbered 9, after V lost 3 bases and J lost 3 bases. CDR3 bases: TGTGCCAGCTCACCTAGTCAGGGGGCGCTGGACACCGGGGAGCTGTTTTTT. Protein product: CASSPSQGALDTGELFF. Combining the CDR3 with reference TRBV18 and TRBJ2-2 gives the whole variable domain NAGVMQNPRHLVRRRGQEARLRCSPMKGHSHVYWYRQLPEEGLKFMVYLQKENIIDESGMPKERFSAEFPKEGPSILRIQQVVRGDSAAYFCASSPSQGALDTGELFFGEGSRLTVL.

This rearrangement joins TRBV18 to TRBJ1-1, with D hard to call. Germline V gene data show CDR1 as KGHSH and CDR2 as LQKENI. This CDR3 has 13 amino acids. The ends were cut back, 8 bases at V and 4 bases at J, with 14 bases in the middle. CDR3 DNA sequence: TGTGCCAGCACCCCGACATCCGGCACTGAAGCTTTCTTT. It codes for CASTPTSGTEAFF.

Only one count was recorded for this clone. V is TRBV7-9 and J is TRBJ1-5; TRBD1 matches 8 bases. The CDR3 spans 14 residues. V gave up 4 bases and J gave up 3 bases; unmatched junction bases: 2. Germline-derived CDR1 and CDR2 are SEHNR and FQNEAQ (reference sequence). Here the CDR3 DNA reads TGTGCCAGCAGCTCGACAGGGGTCAATCAGCCCCAGCATTTT. Its translation: CASSSTGVNQPQHF.

This chain joins TRBV5-3 and TRBJ1-1, with D uncertain. TRBV5-3 is reported as an ORF; its role is uncertain. Trimming shortened V by 1 base and J by 4 bases, and 20 bases separated the two germline ends. The CDR3 loop spans 17 amino acids. This chain's CDR3 is CARSLPGRYRAITEAFF. In DNA form, the CDR3 reads TGTGCCAGAAGCTTGCCGGGCCGCTATCGGGCCATCACTGAAGCTTTCTTT.

This sequence joins TRBV27 and TRBJ1-6; D call uncertain. CDR3 size: 15 residues. The germline gives CDR1 MNHEY, CDR2 SMNVEV (reference sequence). Between the trimmed V and J ends, which lost 0 bases and 7 bases, there was a span of 10 bases. CDR3 nucleotide sequence: TGTGCCAGCAGTTTATCCGGCGGACCCAATTCACCCCTCCACTTT. Translated: CASSLSGGPNSPLHF.

The chain links TRBV6-5 to TRBJ2-1, with 8 bases matching TRBD2. Unmatched junction bases numbered 15, after V lost 9 bases and J lost 8 bases. The germline V gene has CDR1 MNHEY and CDR2 SVGAGI. CDR3 length equals 15 residues. CDR3 loop: CASCLTHRGGDEQFF. The CDR3 bases are TGTGCCAGTTGTCTAACCCACCGGGGGGGGGATGAGCAGTTCTTC.

The chain recombines TRBV4-3 with TRBJ1-2, with D possibly being TRBD1 (6 bases). The CDR3 is made up of 15 amino acids. V dropped 0 bases and J dropped 7 bases, with 15 bases sitting between them. Per germline, CDR1 LGHNA and CDR2 YSLEER. The CDR3 loop reads CASSQEAGEPTGYTF. The CDR3, as DNA: TGCGCCAGCAGCCAAGAGGCAGGGGAACCAACTGGCTACACCTTC.

CDR3 sequence: CASGTHSSLGGRATF. The CDR3 DNA is TGTGCTAGTGGCACTCACTCTTCGCTTGGAGGGCGGGCCACCTTC. The chain carries TRBV12-5 and TRBJ1-2, with D uncertain. The V end lost 6 bases, the J end lost 13 bases, and 27 bases lay between the germline ends. Germline V gene sequence: CDR1 LGHNT, CDR2 FRNRAP. CDR3 size: 15 residues.

This sequence joins TRBV19 and TRBJ1-1; tentative D call: TRBD1 (5 bases). Germline V gene data show CDR1 as LNHDA and CDR2 as SQIVND (reference sequence). Trimming left V 6 bases short and J 4 bases short, with 18 bases between. The CDR3 loop spans 15 amino acids. CDR3 region: CASRTPGRLVTEAFF. The CDR3, as DNA: TGTGCCAGTAGGACTCCGGGACGACTGGTCACTGAAGCTTTCTTT.

The CDR3 loop reads CASSQEAADTRKYF. CDR3 sequence (DNA): TGCGCCAGCAGCCAGGAGGCGGCGGACACACGGAAGTACTTC. This rearrangement joins TRBV4-1 to TRBJ2-7, with D possibly being TRBD1 or TRBD2 (5 bases each). With 3 bases removed from V and 11 bases from J, the gap between germline ends came to 20 bases. The CDR3 has 14 amino acids. The germline CDR1 and CDR2 sequences are MGHRA and YSYEKL.